What follows are 30 T cell receptor beta chains derived from one specimen sequenced in a study of control samples from healthy donors and cancer patients. Clones were sequenced by immunoSEQ multiplex PCR, and TCRdb holds only the in-frame ones, with some missing. Among roughly 400,000 clones listed, over 75% were seen once. Sequenced material: PBMCs. The receptors shown here come from a man aged 40-50 years with head and neck cancer.

The chain is built from TRBV7-9 and TRBJ1-3; D is possibly TRBD1 (6 bases). This CDR3 comprises 15 residues. Trimming took 1 base from V and 2 from J, leaving 9 bases between them. From germline, CDR1 is SEHNR and CDR2 FQNEAQ (reference sequence). The CDR3 here is CASSLGQGTGNTIYF. In DNA, the CDR3 is TGTGCCAGCAGCTTAGGCCAGGGGACTGGAAACACCATATATTTT.

This clone turned up a few times. The chain employs TRBV6-5 and TRBJ2-7; TRBD1 agrees at 7 bases. Germline V lookup: CDR1 MNHEY, CDR2 SVGAGI. J lost 1 base, V lost 8 bases, and 5 bases had no gene match. There are 13 residues in the CDR3. Here the CDR3 reads CASHTGASYEQYF. DNA for the CDR3: TGTGCCAGCCATACAGGGGCATCCTACGAGCAGTACTTC.

This chain links TRBV9 with TRBJ2-7; 16 nucleotides align to TRBD2. V shed 4 bases and J 5 bases; nucleotides not matched to a gene: 15. This CDR3 region has 19 residues. Germline V gives CDR1 SGDLS, CDR2 YYNGEE. The CDR3 DNA follows: TGTGCCAGCAGCTCCCCGTCCGGGACTAGCGGGAGGGCCCTCGACGAGCAGTACTTC. Translating gives CASSSPSGTSGRALDEQYF.

This clone occurred a few times. This chain joins TRBV5-6 and TRBJ2-7, with 7 bases that match TRBD2. This CDR3 comprises 15 residues. Trimming removed 1 base from V and 3 bases from J; junction bases left unmatched: 7. CDR1 is SGHDT and CDR2 is YYEEEE in the germline V gene. The CDR3 spells CASSLTLSSGYEQYF. The CDR3 coding sequence is TGTGCCAGCAGCTTGACCCTCTCTAGCGGCTACGAGCAGTACTTC.

In nucleotides, the CDR3 is TGCGCCAGCAGCCAAGCGCCGGGTAGTGCGGGGAGCGAGCAGTACTTC. Translating it yields CASSQAPGSAGSEQYF. The V and J genes are TRBV4-1 and TRBJ2-7, with TRBD2 as a possible D gene (6 bases). Deletions cut 1 base from V and 6 bases from J, with 19 bases between. Germline V gene data show CDR1 as MGHRA and CDR2 as YSYEKL. This CDR3 is 16 amino acids long.

J is TRBJ1-3 and V is TRBV7-2; unclear D gene. Germline CDR1 SGHTA, CDR2 FQGNSA. The CDR3 spans 17 residues. Trimming cost V 2 bases and J 0 bases, with 14 bases left between them. The CDR3, as DNA: TGTGCCAGCAGCTTATTTATAGAACCGAGCTCTGGAAACACCATATATTTT. Translating gives CASSLFIEPSSGNTIYF.

The V gene is TRBV12-3 or TRBV12-4, the J gene TRBJ2-3; D is unresolved. CDR3 length equals 11 residues. V was trimmed by 3 bases and J by 4 bases, leaving 2 bases between them. CDR3 nucleotide sequence: TGTGCCAGCAGTTTGTCAGATACGCAGTATTTT. Its protein is CASSLSDTQYF.

The gene calls are TRBV12-3 or TRBV12-4 and TRBJ2-1; D not resolved. The CDR3 is 12 amino acids. V shed 3 bases and J shed 7 bases, with 7 bases lying between them. The CDR3 bases are TGTGCCAGCAGTTTGGAGAATAATGAGCAGTTCTTC. Its protein product is CASSLENNEQFF.

Worth noting for this clone: Other DNA sequences in the same sample also yield this CDR3. The chain is built from TRBV27 and TRBJ1-1, with unresolved D. Per germline, CDR1 MNHEY and CDR2 SMNVEV (reference sequence). The V end lost 3 bases, the J end lost 8 bases, and 7 bases lay between the germline ends. This CDR3 spans 11 amino acids. CDR3 nucleotides: TGTGCCAGCAGTTTCGGCGGAGAAGCTTTCTTT. Its protein product is CASSFGGEAFF.

Of note for this clone: The same CDR3 can be traced to other DNA sequences in this sample. The V and J genes are TRBV3-1 (or the pseudogene TRBV3-2) and TRBJ1-6, with no clear D. Germline V gene lookup returns CDR1 LGHDT and CDR2 YNNKEL (reference sequence). The CDR3 length is 11 residues. V gave up 3 bases and J gave up 7 bases, with 1 base separating them. CDR3 sequence: CASSQNSPLHF. CDR3 coding DNA: TGTGCCAGCAGCCAGAATTCACCCCTCCACTTT.

This clone was recorded once. The rearrangement links TRBV11-2 to TRBJ1-3, with D possibly TRBD1 on 6 matching bases. CDR1 and CDR2 (germline): SGHAT, FQNNGV. This CDR3 has 16 residues. V was cut by 7 bases and J by 4 bases, with 20 bases left in between. The CDR3 loop reads CASNKITGPRGNTIYF. The CDR3 DNA reads TGTGCCAGCAACAAGATAACAGGGCCCCGAGGAAACACCATATATTTT.

V is TRBV7-8 and J is TRBJ1-5; TRBD1 is a possible D gene (6 bases). The germline CDR1 and CDR2 sequences are SGHVS and FQNEAQ. CDR3 length equals 16 residues. Trimming stripped 0 bases from V and 4 bases from J, with 13 bases between. Here the CDR3 reads CASSLAGGGPNQPQHF. In nucleotides, the CDR3 is TGTGCCAGCAGCTTAGCGGGCGGGGGCCCTAATCAGCCCCAGCATTTT.

The J gene is TRBJ2-7, the V gene TRBV5-4; D is unclear. Between the trimmed V and J ends, which lost 0 bases and 12 bases, there was a span of 13 bases. Per the germline V gene, CDR1 is SGHNT and CDR2 is YYREEE (reference sequence). The CDR3 contains 12 residues. CDR3 amino acids: CASSLELSSPYF. DNA for the CDR3: TGTGCCAGCAGCTTGGAACTATCCTCGCCGTACTTC.

The V call is TRBV7-2, the J call TRBJ2-5, with D tentatively TRBD1 (6 bases). From germline, CDR1 is SGHTA and CDR2 FQGNSA. The V gene lost 5 bases and the J gene lost 1 base, with 11 bases spanning the gap. CDR3 size: 14 residues. The CDR3 nucleotides read TGTGCCAGCAGCCCATCAGGGGCCCAAGAGACCCAGTACTTC. Amino acids: CASSPSGAQETQYF.

J is TRBJ2-2 and V is TRBV10-1, with 8 bases lining up with TRBD1. Germline V gene data show CDR1 as WNHNN and CDR2 as SYGVQD (reference sequence). Unmatched junction bases numbered 6, after V lost 7 bases and J lost 5 bases. The CDR3 totals 14 residues. The CDR3 coding sequence is TGCGCCAGCATTGACAGGGGTGGGACCGGGGAGCTGTTTTTT. Translating gives CASIDRGGTGELFF.

The gene calls are TRBV2 and TRBJ2-3; D perhaps matches TRBD2 (6 bases). Germline-derived CDR1 and CDR2 are SNHLY and FYNNEI. The germline V and J ends were trimmed by 4 bases and 3 bases, with 17 bases remaining between them. CDR3 size: 16 residues. The CDR3: CASSGDSGGPTDTQYF. As DNA, the CDR3 is TGTGCCAGCAGTGGCGATAGCGGAGGCCCAACAGATACGCAGTATTTT.

The chain is built from TRBV30 and TRBJ1-4; D unresolved. There are 14 residues in the CDR3. Trimming pared 2 bases from V and 8 bases from J, leaving 15 bases between. Germline loops: CDR1 GTSNPN, CDR2 SVGIG (reference sequence). CDR3 region: CAWSPLSAYEKLFF. The CDR3 DNA follows: TGTGCCTGGAGTCCTCTCTCAGCCTACGAAAAACTGTTTTTT.

The J gene is TRBJ2-5, the V gene TRBV6-5, with a possible D match to TRBD1 (6 bases). V lost 6 bases, J lost 4 bases, and 15 bases lay in between. This CDR3 spans 14 amino acids. The germline V gene encodes CDR1 MNHEY and CDR2 SVGAGI. The chain's CDR3 is CASSPSGARETQYF. The CDR3 DNA is TGTGCCAGCAGCCCCTCAGGGGCACGAGAGACCCAGTACTTC.

V and J are TRBV5-5 and TRBJ1-1; possibly TRBD1 for D (5 bases). Trimming stripped 0 bases from V and 3 bases from J, with 12 bases between. Germline V gene data show CDR1 as SGHKS and CDR2 as YYEKEE (reference sequence). The CDR3 length is 15 residues. The CDR3 spells CASSLAPSGDTEAFF. CDR3 coding DNA: TGTGCCAGCAGCTTGGCGCCTTCGGGGGACACTGAAGCTTTCTTT.

The CDR3 is CAISESRQDITEAFF. The CDR3 region has the DNA TGTGCCATCAGTGAGTCAAGGCAGGACATCACTGAAGCTTTCTTT. The rearrangement links TRBV10-3 to TRBJ1-1, with D possibly TRBD1 on 5 matching bases. The V end lost 0 bases, the J end lost 4 bases, and 12 bases lay between the germline ends. The germline V gene encodes CDR1 ENHRY and CDR2 SYGVKD. The CDR3 extends over 15 amino acids.

The chain joins TRBV6-5 to TRBJ2-1, with D perhaps matching TRBD2 (5 bases). The germline gives CDR1 MNHEY, CDR2 SVGAGI. The CDR3 runs to 14 residues. V lost 8 bases to trimming and J lost 4 bases, with 15 bases between them. CDR3 amino acids: CASASRAVYNEQFF. CDR3 nucleotides: TGTGCCAGCGCTTCCCGAGCGGTTTACAATGAGCAGTTCTTC.

The genes are TRBV7-9 and TRBJ2-5; possible D gene TRBD1, 5 bases. Per the germline V gene, CDR1 is SEHNR and CDR2 is FQNEAQ (reference sequence). The germline V and J ends were trimmed by 5 bases and 4 bases, with 11 bases remaining between them. The CDR3 contains 13 residues. The CDR3: CASSPQVRETQYF. The DNA of the CDR3 is TGTGCCAGCAGCCCACAGGTTCGAGAGACCCAGTACTTC. The entire variable domain, with the rest obtained from reference TRBV7-9 and TRBJ2-5, is as follows: DTGVSQNPRHKITKRGQNVTFRCDPISEHNRLYWYRQTLGQGPEFLTYFQNEAQLEKSRLLSDRFSAERPKGSFSTLEIQRTEQGDSAMYLCASSPQVRETQYFGPGTRLLVL.

About this clone: Other DNA sequences in the sample encode the same CDR3. This chain joins TRBV27 and TRBJ1-1; tentative D call: TRBD1 (6 bases). The CDR3 loop spans 11 amino acids. Trimming cost V 8 bases and J 5 bases, with 9 bases left between them. CDR1 and CDR2 (germline): MNHEY, SMNVEV (reference sequence). DNA for the CDR3: TGTGCCAGCTCAAGGGGGACTGAAGCTTTCTTT. It is translated as CASSRGTEAFF.

The chain joins TRBV2 to TRBJ2-7; D may be TRBD2 (5 bases). The CDR3 totals 16 residues. Germline V gene lookup returns CDR1 SNHLY and CDR2 FYNNEI. Trimming took 1 base from V and 3 from J, leaving 16 bases between them. The chain's CDR3 is CASSEVVGEGIYEQYF. In DNA, the CDR3 is TGTGCCAGCAGTGAAGTGGTCGGCGAGGGAATCTACGAGCAGTACTTC. Supplemented by reference TRBV2 and TRBJ2-7, the full variable domain reads EPEVTQTPSHQVTQMGQEVILRCVPISNHLYFYWYRQILGQKVEFLVSFYNNEISEKSEIFDDQFSVERPDGSNFTLKIRSTKLEDSAMYFCASSEVVGEGIYEQYFGPGTRLTVT.

The chain recombines TRBV27 with TRBJ1-5; D is unresolved. This CDR3 is 13 amino acids long. Germline CDR1 and CDR2: MNHEY and SMNVEV (reference sequence). Deletions cut 6 bases from V and 2 bases from J, with 8 bases between. CDR3 loop: CASSLDGNQPQHF. CDR3 coding DNA: TGTGCCAGCAGCTTAGATGGCAATCAGCCCCAGCATTTT.

The rearrangement links TRBV23-1 to TRBJ2-2; 7 nucleotides line up with TRBD1. TRBV23-1 is sorted into the ORF group, with uncertain function. The CDR3 is 15 amino acids. Unmatched junction bases numbered 4, after V lost 0 bases and J lost 6 bases. The DNA for the CDR3 is TGCGCCAGCAGTCAATCGGGTCAGGGGGCCGGGGAGCTGTTTTTT. Its protein product is CASSQSGQGAGELFF.

The chain is built from TRBV2 and TRBJ1-1; no clear D. The length of the CDR3 is 12 residues. CDR1 and CDR2 (germline): SNHLY, FYNNEI. V was shortened by 6 bases and J by 0 bases, with 5 bases between the two germline ends. The CDR3, as DNA: TGTGCCAGCAGAAAGATGAACACTGAAGCTTTCTTT. Protein: CASRKMNTEAFF.

The chain joins TRBV30 to TRBJ1-5; weak D call: TRBD1 (6 bases). V lost 5 bases to trimming and J lost 5 bases, with 13 bases between them. CDR1 is GTSNPN, CDR2 SVGIG, per germline (reference sequence). CDR3 size: 13 residues. The CDR3 is CAWGQRVDQPQHF. The CDR3 DNA is TGTGCCTGGGGACAGCGGGTGGATCAGCCCCAGCATTTT.

The chain employs TRBV5-5 and TRBJ2-1; 8 bases fit TRBD1. CDR1 and CDR2 (germline): SGHKS, YYEKEE (reference sequence). There are 14 residues in the CDR3. V lost 4 bases and J lost 14; bases outside the gene matches: 14. The CDR3 here is CASSLGDRPGEKFF. DNA for the CDR3: TGTGCCAGCAGCCTGGGGGACAGGCCCGGGGAGAAGTTCTTC.

This chain connects TRBV12-1 to TRBJ2-7; TRBD2 reflects the table's D call only, with no check against the DNA. TRBV12-1 is designated a pseudogene. There are 15 residues in the CDR3. As DNA, the CDR3 is TGTGCCAGCAGCCCCCGACTAGCGGGTTCCTACGAGCAGTACTTC. This translates into CASSPRLAGSYEQYF.